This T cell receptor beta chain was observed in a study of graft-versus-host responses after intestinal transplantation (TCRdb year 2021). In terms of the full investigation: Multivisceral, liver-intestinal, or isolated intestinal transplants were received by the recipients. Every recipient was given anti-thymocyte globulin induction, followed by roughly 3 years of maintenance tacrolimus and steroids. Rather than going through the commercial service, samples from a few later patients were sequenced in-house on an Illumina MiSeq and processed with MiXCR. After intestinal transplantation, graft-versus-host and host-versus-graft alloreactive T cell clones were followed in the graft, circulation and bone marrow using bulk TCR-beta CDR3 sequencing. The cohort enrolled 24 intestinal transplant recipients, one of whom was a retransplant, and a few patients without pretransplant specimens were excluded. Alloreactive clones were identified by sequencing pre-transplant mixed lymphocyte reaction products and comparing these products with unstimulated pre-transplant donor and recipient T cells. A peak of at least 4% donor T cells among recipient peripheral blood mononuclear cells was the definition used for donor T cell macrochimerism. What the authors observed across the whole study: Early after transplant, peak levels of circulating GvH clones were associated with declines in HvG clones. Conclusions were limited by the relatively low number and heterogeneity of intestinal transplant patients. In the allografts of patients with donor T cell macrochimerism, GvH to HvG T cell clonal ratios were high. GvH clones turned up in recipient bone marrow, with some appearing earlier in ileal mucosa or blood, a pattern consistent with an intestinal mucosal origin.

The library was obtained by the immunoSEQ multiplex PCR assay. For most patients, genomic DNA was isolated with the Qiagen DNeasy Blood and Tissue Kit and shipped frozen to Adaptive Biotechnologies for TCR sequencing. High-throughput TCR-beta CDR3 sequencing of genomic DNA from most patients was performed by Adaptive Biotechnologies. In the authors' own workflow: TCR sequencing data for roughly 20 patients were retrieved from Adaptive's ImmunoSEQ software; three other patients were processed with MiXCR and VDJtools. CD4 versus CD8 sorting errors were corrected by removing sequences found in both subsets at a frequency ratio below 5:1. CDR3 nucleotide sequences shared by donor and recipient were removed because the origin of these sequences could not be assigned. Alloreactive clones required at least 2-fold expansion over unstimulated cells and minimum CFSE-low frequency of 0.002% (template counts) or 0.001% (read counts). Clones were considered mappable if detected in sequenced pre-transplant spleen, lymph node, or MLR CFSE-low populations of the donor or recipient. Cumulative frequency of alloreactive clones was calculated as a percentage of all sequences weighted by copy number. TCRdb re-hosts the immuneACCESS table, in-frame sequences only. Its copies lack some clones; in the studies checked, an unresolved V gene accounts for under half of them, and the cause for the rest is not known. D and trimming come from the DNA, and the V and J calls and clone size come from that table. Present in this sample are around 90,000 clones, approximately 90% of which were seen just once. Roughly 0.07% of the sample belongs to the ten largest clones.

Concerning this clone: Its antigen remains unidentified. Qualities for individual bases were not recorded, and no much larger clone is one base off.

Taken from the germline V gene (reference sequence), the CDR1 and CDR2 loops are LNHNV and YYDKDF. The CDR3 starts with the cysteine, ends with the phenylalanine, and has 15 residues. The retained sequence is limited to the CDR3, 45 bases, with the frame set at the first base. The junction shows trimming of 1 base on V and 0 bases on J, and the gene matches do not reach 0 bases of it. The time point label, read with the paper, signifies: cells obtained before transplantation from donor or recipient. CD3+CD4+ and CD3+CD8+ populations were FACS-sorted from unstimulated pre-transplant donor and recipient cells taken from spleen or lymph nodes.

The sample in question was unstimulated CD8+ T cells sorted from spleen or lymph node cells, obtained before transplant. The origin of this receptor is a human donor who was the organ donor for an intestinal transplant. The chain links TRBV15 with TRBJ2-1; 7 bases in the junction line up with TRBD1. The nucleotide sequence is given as TGTGCCACCAGCAGAGCAGGGGGCTCCTACAATGAGCAGTTCTTC. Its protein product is CATSRAGGSYNEQFF.